This entry lists 17 T cell receptor beta chains sequenced from one sample in a study of prognosis after radiotherapy for stage I lung cancer. Using two-round multiplex PCR, the authors amplified TCR beta CDR3 from genomic DNA. Primers (each specific to one TRBV or TRBJ gene) were used in first-round PCR. One entry per CDR3 protein, called by TCRdb with MiXCR from the multiplex PCR reads. Among about 47,000 distinct CDR3 sequences listed, approximately 35% were seen once. The sample here was PBMCs, taken before or after stereotactic body radiation therapy (not recorded which). The origin of the receptors is a donor older than 45 with non-small cell lung cancer.

This clonotype was picked up many times. V usage is TRBV4-3 and J usage is TRBJ1-2; 8 bases line up with TRBD1. Unmatched junction bases numbered 10, after V lost 1 base and J lost 3 bases. This CDR3 contains 17 residues. Germline V gives CDR1 LGHNA, CDR2 YSLEER. As DNA, the CDR3 is TGCGCCAGCAGCCAAGCCCTCCGGACAGGGAGGGACTATGGCTACACCTTC. This sequence encodes CASSQALRTGRDYGYTF.

On this clonotype: This is likely an artifact of a read error, given a far larger clone one base away. The gene calls are TRBV6-1 and TRBJ2-3; D remains unclear. The J call could be wrong; TRBJ1-5 is a better fit for the DNA end. The CDR3 loop spans 13 amino acids. Germline CDR1 reads MNHNS; CDR2 reads SASEGT. The CDR3 spells CASSTPLKWTQHF. The CDR3 DNA reads as TGTGCCAGCAGTACCCCCTTAAAGTGGACGCAGCATTTT.

This clonotype was counted a few times. Possible read error: a much larger clone is one base away. The chain couples TRBV6-2 or TRBV6-3 to TRBJ2-1, with TRBD1 as a possible D gene (7 bases). Germline V CDR1 and CDR2: MNHEY, SVGEGT. This CDR3 spans 14 amino acids. The chain's CDR3 is CASVPGGRGYEQLF. Here the CDR3 DNA reads TGTGCCAGCGTTCCAGGGGGGAGAGGTTATGAGCAGCTCTTC.

The sample holds many counts of this clonotype. This chain uses TRBV30 with TRBJ1-4; TRBD1 might be the D (5 bases). Trimming left V 3 bases short and J 3 bases short, with 8 bases between. The germline CDR1 and CDR2 sequences are GTSNPN and SVGIG (reference sequence). The length of the CDR3 is 13 residues. As DNA, the CDR3 is TGTGCCTGGAGGGGGCGGGCTAATGAAAAACTGTTTTTT. Translation: CAWRGRANEKLFF.

This clonotype appeared many times. The J gene is TRBJ2-3, the V gene TRBV7-2; 8 bases agree with TRBD2. CDR1 and CDR2 from the germline V gene are SGHTA and FQGNSA. The CDR3 loop spans 12 amino acids. V lost 2 bases to trimming and J lost 13 bases; unmatched junction nucleotides: 5. Written as DNA, the CDR3 is TGTGCCAGCAGCTTACCGGGACTAGATGAGTATTTT. Translated, it gives CASSLPGLDEYF.

Ten or more counts support this clonotype. The chain couples TRBV4-1 to TRBJ1-2; the D is unclear. The germline V gene encodes CDR1 MGHRA and CDR2 YSYEKL. CDR3 length: 15 amino acids. V was pared by 0 bases and J by 5 bases, with 13 bases between. CDR3 protein: CASSQEGTAPYGYTF. CDR3 nucleotide sequence: TGCGCCAGCAGCCAAGAGGGTACAGCACCTTATGGCTACACCTTC.

The genes are TRBV9 and TRBJ2-3, with TRBD2 matching over 11 bases. In germline, CDR1 is SGDLS, CDR2 YYNGEE. This CDR3 is 18 amino acids long. V was clipped by 4 bases and J by 1 base; unmatched bases: 11. CDR3 coding DNA: TGTGCCAGCAGCACACTGCCGAATAGCGGGAGGGGCACAGATACGCAGTATTTT. Translated: CASSTLPNSGRGTDTQYF.

Regarding this clonotype: A much larger clone is a single base away; this may be a read error. The chain couples TRBV6-4 to TRBJ2-1, with a tentative D call TRBD2 (5 bases). CDR3 size: 13 residues. V lost 6 bases, J lost 11 bases, and 17 bases lay in between. Germline CDR1 MRHNA, CDR2 SNTAGT. CDR3 nucleotides: TGTGCCAGCAGCTCAAACGGCGGGTCCCAGCAGTTCTTC. Its protein product is CASSSNGGSQQFF.

Relative to its sample, this clonotype is medium-sized. The V call is TRBV3-1, the J call TRBJ2-2; no clear D gene. The CDR3 sequence is 12 residues long. Trimming shortened V by 1 base and J by 9 bases, and 6 bases separated the two germline ends. The V gene's germline CDR1 is LGHDT and CDR2 YNNKEL (reference sequence). DNA for the CDR3: TGTGCCAGCAGCCAAGGGGTCTGGGAGCTGTTTTTT. Amino acids: CASSQGVWELFF.

About this clonotype: This likely stems from a read error, as it lies one base from a far larger clone. This chain's CDR3 is CASSSQSGQPQHF. For the CDR3, the DNA is TGTGCCAGCAGTTCCCAGTCGGGACAGCCCCAGCATTTT. J is TRBJ1-5 and V is TRBV6-2 or TRBV6-3; D is undetermined. V was trimmed by 4 bases and J by 7 bases, leaving 11 bases between them. This CDR3 contains 13 residues. Germline loops: CDR1 MNHEY, CDR2 SVGEGT.

This clonotype was recorded at least ten times. V usage is TRBV3-1 and J usage is TRBJ2-7; 8 nucleotides align to TRBD1. CDR1 and CDR2 from the germline V gene are LGHDT and YNNKEL (reference sequence). After removal of 6 bases from V and 5 bases from J, the junction contained 6 bases not matched to a gene. This CDR3 has 13 residues. DNA for the CDR3: TGTGCCAGCAGTCGGACAGGGCTCAACGAGCAGTACTTC. Protein: CASSRTGLNEQYF.

This clonotype was recorded only once. The chain has TRBV20-1 and TRBJ2-1; TRBD2 aligns across 14 bases. Germline loops: CDR1 DFQATT, CDR2 SNEGSKA (reference sequence). CDR3 size: 16 residues. The J segment lost 5 bases and the V segment lost 6 bases, leaving 9 bases of the junction unmatched. CDR3 bases: TGCAGTGCGCGGACTAGCGGGAGGCGTTGGGACAATGAGCAGTTCTTC. Translation: CSARTSGRRWDNEQFF.

Comments on this clonotype: The junction and the germline gene differ at one end; a read error may be behind it. The chain joins TRBV5-5 to TRBJ2-3; 11 positions match TRBD2. Germline assignment: CDR1 SGHKS and CDR2 YYEKEE (reference sequence). CDR3 size: 16 residues. In DNA, the CDR3 is TGTGCCAGCAGCGGGGGACTAGCGGTTGGCACATATACGCAGTATTTT. Translating it yields CASSGGLAVGTYTQYF.

The chain uses TRBV9 and TRBJ1-5; weak D call: TRBD1 (5 bases). The V and J ends lost 3 bases and 4 bases respectively, with 8 bases between them. The CDR3 extends over 13 amino acids. In germline, CDR1 is SGDLS, CDR2 YYNGEE. This chain's CDR3 is CASSGGPNQPQHF. In DNA form, the CDR3 reads TGTGCCAGCAGCGGGGGCCCGAATCAGCCCCAGCATTTT.

Comments on this clonotype: A single base separates this from a much larger clone, so it may be a read error. The J gene is TRBJ2-5, the V gene TRBV5-1; D call uncertain. The V end lost 1 base, the J end lost 2 bases, and 12 bases lay between the germline ends. Germline CDR1 and CDR2: SGHRS and YFSETQ. The CDR3 spans 15 residues. The CDR3 reads CASSLNVWNQETQYF. The CDR3 DNA reads as TGCGCCAGCAGCTTGAACGTTTGGAATCAAGAGACCCAGTACTTC. Filled out from reference TRBV5-1 and TRBJ2-5, the complete variable domain reads KAGVTQTPRYLIKTRGQQVTLSCSPISGHRSVSWYQQTPGQGLQFLFEYFSETQRNKGNFPGRFSGRQFSNSRSEMNVSTLELGDSALYLCASSLNVWNQETQYFGPGTRLLVL.

This clonotype ranks as medium-sized. The chain uses TRBV5-1 and TRBJ1-3; no definite D call. V was shortened by 0 bases and J by 8 bases, with 15 bases between the two germline ends. Germline assignment: CDR1 SGHRS and CDR2 YFSETQ. The CDR3 has 15 residues. CDR3 sequence (DNA): TGCGCCAGCAGCTTGGTCGGGTCCGGTGGGGACACCATATATTTT. Its translation is CASSLVGSGGDTIYF. The full variable domain, completed using reference TRBV5-1 and TRBJ1-3, is KAGVTQTPRYLIKTRGQQVTLSCSPISGHRSVSWYQQTPGQGLQFLFEYFSETQRNKGNFPGRFSGRQFSNSRSEMNVSTLELGDSALYLCASSLVGSGGDTIYFGEGSWLTVV.

This clonotype appeared many times. The J gene is TRBJ1-4, the V gene TRBV7-2; D may be TRBD1 (5 bases). Between the trimmed V and J ends, which lost 5 bases and 6 bases, there was a span of 10 bases. Germline CDR1 is SGHTA and CDR2 is FQGNSA. CDR3 length: 13 residues. The CDR3: CASSRGGDEKLFF. CDR3 nucleotide sequence: TGTGCCAGCAGCCGTGGGGGGGATGAAAAACTGTTTTTT.